The 28 T cell receptor beta chains in this list originate from one sample, sequenced in a study of T cells in localized non-small cell lung cancer. Sequenced by immunoSEQ multiplex PCR; TCRdb stores in-frame clones only, minus some. The sample has 40,000 or so clones; around 79% are singletons. This sample comprised PBMCs, obtained before any cancer treatment. The source is a woman aged 35-75 years with stage II squamous cell lung carcinoma.

The chain is built from TRBV19 and TRBJ1-3; D not certain. Germline V gene sequence: CDR1 LNHDA, CDR2 SQIVND (reference sequence). This CDR3 has 12 amino acids. The ends were cut back, 5 bases at V and 8 bases at J, with 10 bases in the middle. In DNA, the CDR3 is TGTGCCAGTAGTCCACTACGAGACACCATATATTTT. It codes for CASSPLRDTIYF.

This clone came up a few times. The V and J genes are TRBV6-1 and TRBJ1-5, with D maybe TRBD1 (6 bases). There are 13 residues in the CDR3. Trimming took off 6 bases at V and 3 bases at J, with 9 bases between the two ends. Germline V CDR1 and CDR2: MNHNS, SASEGT. For the CDR3, the DNA is TGTGCCAGCAGGAGGACAGTCAATCAGCCCCAGCATTTT. Residues: CASRRTVNQPQHF.

V is TRBV6-5 and J is TRBJ1-5, with D uncertain. V gave up 2 bases and J gave up 6 bases, with 5 bases separating them. CDR1 and CDR2 from the germline V gene are MNHEY and SVGAGI. The CDR3 consists of 12 residues. For the CDR3, the DNA is TGTGCCAGCAGTTACGTAGGTCAGCCCCAGCATTTT. Translated: CASSYVGQPQHF.

This clone was counted a single time. The chain employs TRBV5-1 and TRBJ2-3; no clear D. Germline CDR1 is SGHRS and CDR2 is YFSETQ. V lost 1 base to trimming and J lost 0 bases, with 12 bases between them. The CDR3 runs to 16 residues. CDR3 nucleotide sequence: TGCGCCAGCAGCTTGTCCGCCATTACTAGCACAGATACGCAGTATTTT. Its protein is CASSLSAITSTDTQYF. Combining the CDR3 with reference TRBV5-1 and TRBJ2-3 gives the whole variable domain KAGVTQTPRYLIKTRGQQVTLSCSPISGHRSVSWYQQTPGQGLQFLFEYFSETQRNKGNFPGRFSGRQFSNSRSEMNVSTLELGDSALYLCASSLSAITSTDTQYFGPGTRLTVL.

This sequence joins TRBV4-2 and TRBJ2-3; 7 bases line up with TRBD2. The germline V gene encodes CDR1 LGHNA and CDR2 YNFKEQ. The CDR3 extends over 15 amino acids. V was pared by 6 bases and J by 3 bases, with 9 bases of the junction left unmatched. The CDR3 region is CASSLGEGPTDTQYF. Here the CDR3 DNA reads TGTGCCAGCAGTTTGGGGGAGGGCCCTACAGATACGCAGTATTTT.

V and J are TRBV28 and TRBJ2-2, with D maybe TRBD1 (5 bases). V lost 6 bases, J lost 3 bases, and 17 bases lay in between. Germline assignment: CDR1 MDHEN and CDR2 SYDVKM. The CDR3 consists of 16 residues. In DNA, the CDR3 is TGTGCCAGCAGCCTATTTGACAGATTATACACCGGGGAGCTGTTTTTT. Translation: CASSLFDRLYTGELFF.

The J gene is TRBJ2-3, the V gene TRBV29-1; 11 positions agree with TRBD2. Germline assignment: CDR1 SQVTM and CDR2 ANQGSEA. V gave up 3 bases and J gave up 3 bases; unmatched junction bases: 5. CDR3 size: 15 residues. CDR3 residues: CSVEFLAGGTDTQYF. The CDR3 DNA follows: TGCAGCGTTGAGTTCCTAGCGGGAGGTACAGATACGCAGTATTTT.

In the case of this clone: In the same sample, other DNA sequences code for this CDR3. The J gene is TRBJ2-2, the V gene TRBV2; perhaps TRBD1 as D (5 bases). Germline assignment: CDR1 SNHLY and CDR2 FYNNEI. V lost 3 bases, J lost 0 bases, and 8 bases lay in between. The CDR3 runs 15 residues. The CDR3 DNA reads TGTGCCAGCAGTGATCAGGGTGCGAACACCGGGGAGCTGTTTTTT. This translates into CASSDQGANTGELFF.

This sequence joins TRBV4-3 and TRBJ2-3, with a tentative D call TRBD1 (5 bases). Trimming removed 0 bases from V and 4 bases from J, with 11 bases in between. The germline V gene encodes CDR1 LGHNA and CDR2 YSLEER. The CDR3 sequence is 15 residues long. CDR3 region: CASSQDPQGADTQYF. For the CDR3, the DNA is TGCGCCAGCAGCCAAGATCCCCAGGGCGCAGATACGCAGTATTTT.

The chain is built from TRBV5-1 and TRBJ2-5; D gene unclear. Trimming took 2 bases from V and 1 from J, leaving 3 bases between them. The CDR3 length is 12 residues. Germline V gene sequence: CDR1 SGHRS, CDR2 YFSETQ. CDR3 DNA: TGCGCCAGCAGCTTCAGCCAAGAGACCCAGTACTTC. Protein: CASSFSQETQYF.

The chain combines TRBV28 with TRBJ1-1; no reliable D call. V lost 5 bases and J lost 3, with 10 bases in between. The CDR3 contains 13 residues. The germline V gene encodes CDR1 MDHEN and CDR2 SYDVKM. This CDR3 is CASSSYDYTEAFF. In DNA form, the CDR3 reads TGTGCCAGCAGTAGCTACGATTACACTGAAGCTTTCTTT.

The chain combines TRBV5-1 with TRBJ1-1; 8 positions agree with TRBD1. CDR3 size: 15 residues. The V gene's germline CDR1 is SGHRS and CDR2 YFSETQ. The junction had 6 bases not matched to a gene; V was cut back by 4 bases and J by 1 base. CDR3 bases: TGCGCCAGCAGCGGCGTTCAGGGGGCGAACACTGAAGCTTTCTTT. It encodes CASSGVQGANTEAFF.

The gene calls are TRBV7-9 and TRBJ2-7; a weak D match, TRBD2 (7 bases). This CDR3 has 15 amino acids. Trimming left V 3 bases short and J 5 bases short, with 17 bases between. Germline-derived CDR1 and CDR2 are SEHNR and FQNEAQ (reference sequence). The CDR3 loop reads CASSLGAGRVDEQYF. Written as DNA, the CDR3 is TGTGCCAGCAGCTTGGGGGCGGGGAGGGTGGACGAGCAGTACTTC.

There are a few counts of this clone. The genes are TRBV5-6 and TRBJ2-2; 7 bases match TRBD2. CDR1 is SGHDT and CDR2 is YYEEEE in the germline V gene. V was pared by 3 bases and J by 4 bases, with 6 bases of the junction left unmatched. This CDR3 comprises 15 residues. The CDR3 DNA is TGTGCCAGCAGCTCGCGGGAGTTCGGCACCGGGGAGCTGTTTTTT. As protein: CASSSREFGTGELFF.

V gene TRBV5-4 combines with J gene TRBJ1-3; 8 bases are shared with TRBD1. The CDR3 spans 16 residues. V lost 4 bases, J lost 0 bases, and 6 bases stayed unmatched. Germline CDR1 and CDR2: SGHNT and YYREEE (reference sequence). As DNA, the CDR3 is TGTGCCAGCAGCCCGACAGGGGATAACTCTGGAAACACCATATATTTT. Translated, it gives CASSPTGDNSGNTIYF.

This clone was counted between two and nine times. This chain connects TRBV2 to TRBJ2-5; 7 bases match TRBD2. From germline, CDR1 is SNHLY and CDR2 FYNNEI. The ends lost 8 bases at V and 4 bases at J; junction bases unmatched: 7. This CDR3 is built from 13 residues. CDR3 bases: TGTGCCAGCGAGTGGGGGGAGGGAGAGACCCAGTACTTC. Translating it yields CASEWGEGETQYF. The variable domain in full, with the rest retrieved from reference TRBV2 and TRBJ2-5, is EPEVTQTPSHQVTQMGQEVILRCVPISNHLYFYWYRQILGQKVEFLVSFYNNEISEKSEIFDDQFSVERPDGSNFTLKIRSTKLEDSAMYFCASEWGEGETQYFGPGTRLLVL.

This clone appeared a few times. V is TRBV20-1 and J is TRBJ1-2, with 11 bases that match TRBD1. V was clipped by 7 bases and J by 7 bases; unmatched bases: 2. This CDR3 comprises 11 residues. Per the germline V gene, CDR1 is DFQATT and CDR2 is SNEGSKA (reference sequence). The CDR3 reads CSGGTGGGYTF. CDR3 sequence (DNA): TGCAGTGGTGGGACAGGGGGTGGCTACACCTTC.

This clone has just one count. V usage is TRBV10-3 and J usage is TRBJ2-7, with D perhaps being TRBD1 or TRBD2 (5 bases each). This CDR3 is built from 15 residues. V was trimmed by 5 bases and J by 0 bases, leaving 14 bases between them. Germline values: CDR1 ENHRY, CDR2 SYGVKD. In DNA, the CDR3 is TGTGCCATCAGTCGGAGAGGGACGGGCTCCTACGAGCAGTACTTC. Translation gives CAISRRGTGSYEQYF.

V gene TRBV6-4 combines with J gene TRBJ2-2, with D maybe TRBD1 (6 bases). Trimming cost V 0 bases and J 4 bases, with 18 bases left between them. The CDR3 is 18 residues long. Germline values: CDR1 MRHNA, CDR2 SNTAGT. DNA of the CDR3: TGTGCCAGCAGTGACTCAAACCGACCGGGACACCGCACCGGGGAGCTGTTTTTT. Protein product: CASSDSNRPGHRTGELFF.

The gene calls are TRBV5-1 and TRBJ2-3; D not resolved. CDR3 length equals 14 residues. Germline lookup yields CDR1 SGHRS and CDR2 YFSETQ. Trimming took 0 bases from V and 1 from J, leaving 6 bases between them. The CDR3 loop reads CASSLDQGTDTQYF. For the CDR3, the DNA is TGCGCCAGCAGCTTGGATCAGGGCACAGATACGCAGTATTTT.

The rearrangement joins TRBV27 to TRBJ1-1; TRBD1 might be the D (6 bases). This CDR3 comprises 16 residues. Germline V gives CDR1 MNHEY, CDR2 SMNVEV (reference sequence). Between the trimmed V and J ends, which lost 3 bases and 0 bases, there was a span of 14 bases. The CDR3 spells CASSFRGGGMNTEAFF. The CDR3 bases are TGTGCCAGCAGTTTCAGAGGGGGAGGGATGAACACTGAAGCTTTCTTT.

This clone was observed a single time. The V gene is TRBV7-9, the J gene TRBJ1-1; 7 bases are shared with TRBD1. V lost 5 bases to trimming and J lost 2 bases; unmatched junction nucleotides: 5. The CDR3 has 14 amino acids. Germline-derived CDR1 and CDR2 are SEHNR and FQNEAQ (reference sequence). The DNA of the CDR3 is TGTGCCAGCAGCCAAGGAGGGGGCAACACTGAAGCTTTCTTT. It specifies CASSQGGGNTEAFF.

This chain joins TRBV6-5 and TRBJ2-1; 9 nucleotides agree with TRBD2. V lost 0 bases to trimming and J lost 6 bases; unmatched junction nucleotides: 6. Germline lookup yields CDR1 MNHEY and CDR2 SVGAGI. The length of the CDR3 is 16 residues. CDR3: CASSYSKLAGLNEQFF. DNA of the CDR3: TGTGCCAGCAGTTACTCGAAACTAGCGGGTCTCAATGAGCAGTTCTTC.

V usage is TRBV28 and J usage is TRBJ2-7; D possibly corresponds to TRBD1 (7 bases). CDR1 MDHEN and CDR2 SYDVKM come from the germline V gene. The germline V and J ends were trimmed by 9 bases and 9 bases, with 15 bases remaining between them. The CDR3 totals 11 residues. The CDR3 sequence: CASATGEVQYV. The CDR3, as DNA: TGTGCCAGTGCCACAGGGGAGGTGCAGTACGTC.

The chain couples TRBV11-3 to TRBJ2-1; the D gene is possibly TRBD1 (6 bases). The CDR3 totals 15 residues. Trimming cost V 1 base and J 6 bases, with 13 bases left between them. CDR1 is SGHNT, CDR2 YENEEA, per germline. The CDR3 DNA reads TGTGCCAGCAGCTTAGGTACAGGGATCGGCAATGAGCAGTTCTTC. Residues: CASSLGTGIGNEQFF.

J is TRBJ2-7 and V is TRBV7-9, with D tentatively TRBD2 (5 bases). V was cut by 5 bases and J by 3 bases, with 14 bases left in between. There are 14 residues in the CDR3. Germline lookup yields CDR1 SEHNR and CDR2 FQNEAQ (reference sequence). The DNA of the CDR3 is TGTGCCAGCAGCCCACTAGGCGCGAACTACGAGCAGTACTTC. This gives the protein CASSPLGANYEQYF.

The genes are TRBV6-1 and TRBJ2-3; 13 nucleotides agree with TRBD2. The CDR3 is made up of 15 amino acids. Per germline, CDR1 MNHNS and CDR2 SASEGT. With 6 bases clipped from V and 2 bases from J, the junction kept 2 bases outside the gene matches. The DNA of the CDR3 is TGTGCCAGCAGACTAGCGGGAGGGCCCACAGATACGCAGTATTTT. Its translation is CASRLAGGPTDTQYF.

This clone is medium-sized within its sample. The gene calls are TRBV19 and TRBJ1-1; D is possibly TRBD1 (5 bases). V was shortened by 3 bases and J by 4 bases, with 12 bases between the two germline ends. Germline CDR1 is LNHDA and CDR2 is SQIVND (reference sequence). The CDR3 is made up of 14 amino acids. CDR3 coding DNA: TGTGCCAGTAGTATTGGGGGGATAGGCACTGAAGCTTTCTTT. It is translated as CASSIGGIGTEAFF.